Below, one T cell receptor beta chain is given with its context. The antigen remains unidentified. The sample is drawn from a study of T-cell memory formation after mild COVID-19. Whole-study context: Clusters of TCRs were largely donor specific.

V lost 3 bases and J lost 3, with 8 bases in between. The CDR3 runs 13 residues. From germline, CDR1 is SGHVS and CDR2 FNYEAQ. The 5'RACE method, run with constant-segment primers, produced TCR alpha and TCR beta cDNA libraries (carrying sample barcodes and UMIs). TCRdb reprocessed the 5' RACE reads with MiXCR, giving one entry per CDR3 protein. This sample has tens of thousands of distinct CDR3 sequences; 12% occur once, and the top ten carry approximately 25%. Notes on the study in general: Whereas later expanders leaned CD4+, clones contracting day 15 to 85 showed a balanced CD4/CD8 makeup. Researchers found some responding clones in pre-infection memory, a sign that cross-reactive memory joined.

The V and J genes are TRBV7-6 and TRBJ1-1; D call uncertain. The TCR sequence derives from a man younger than 35 who had mild COVID-19 (a few samples of this study predate the infection). Cell type and time point are not known. Sequenced input: PBMCs or a T cell subset sorted from them (not recorded which). The CDR3 DNA follows: TGTGCCAGCAGCTTGGGCAGGTACACTGAAGCTTTCTTT. This sequence encodes CASSLGRYTEAFF.